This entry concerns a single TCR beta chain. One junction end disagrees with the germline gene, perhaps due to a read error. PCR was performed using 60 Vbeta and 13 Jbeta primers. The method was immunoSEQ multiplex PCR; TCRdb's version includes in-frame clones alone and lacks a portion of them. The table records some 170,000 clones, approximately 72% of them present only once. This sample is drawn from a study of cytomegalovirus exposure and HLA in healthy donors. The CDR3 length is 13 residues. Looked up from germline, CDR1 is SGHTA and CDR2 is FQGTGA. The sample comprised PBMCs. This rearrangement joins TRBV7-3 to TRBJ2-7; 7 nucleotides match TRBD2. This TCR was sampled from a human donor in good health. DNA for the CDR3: TGTGTCAGCAGCTTAACCCTAGCGGCCGAGCAGTACTTC. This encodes CVSSLTLAAEQYF.